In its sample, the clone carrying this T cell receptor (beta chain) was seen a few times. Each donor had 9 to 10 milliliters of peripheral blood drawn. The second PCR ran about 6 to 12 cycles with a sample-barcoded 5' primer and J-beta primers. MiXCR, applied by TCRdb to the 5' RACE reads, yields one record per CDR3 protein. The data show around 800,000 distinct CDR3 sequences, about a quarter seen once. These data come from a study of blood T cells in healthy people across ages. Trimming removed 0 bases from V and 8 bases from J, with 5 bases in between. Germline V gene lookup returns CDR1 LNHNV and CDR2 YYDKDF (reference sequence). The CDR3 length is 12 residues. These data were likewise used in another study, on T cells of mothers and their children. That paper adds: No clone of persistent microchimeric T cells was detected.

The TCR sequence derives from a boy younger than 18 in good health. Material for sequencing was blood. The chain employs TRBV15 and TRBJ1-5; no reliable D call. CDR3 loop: CATSRDQEPQHF. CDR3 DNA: TGTGCCACCAGCAGAGATCAGGAGCCCCAGCATTTT.